This T cell receptor (beta chain) was sequenced during a study of blood T cell repertoires in COVID-19. In the study overall: Acute and convalescent COVID-19 samples came from the United States, Italy and Spain. Sources were T cells, B-cell-depleted T cells, or PBMCs; the material itself was cDNA or gDNA.

CDR1 is LGHNA and CDR2 is YSLEER in the germline V gene. V dropped 3 bases and J dropped 0 bases, with 19 bases sitting between them. CDR3 length: 18 amino acids. The assay was immunoSEQ multiplex PCR, and TCRdb's table has in-frame clones only and misses some. The data contain about 250,000 clones, 80% to 90% of them singletons. The sequence was collected from a man older than 75 with acute or convalescent COVID-19. The material sequenced was peripheral blood. The chain links TRBV4-3 to TRBJ2-3, with a tentative D call TRBD2 (6 bases). CDR3 protein: CASSHVGIGLSSTDTQYF. In nucleotides, the CDR3 is TGCGCCAGCAGCCATGTGGGGATTGGACTATCTAGCACAGATACGCAGTATTTT.